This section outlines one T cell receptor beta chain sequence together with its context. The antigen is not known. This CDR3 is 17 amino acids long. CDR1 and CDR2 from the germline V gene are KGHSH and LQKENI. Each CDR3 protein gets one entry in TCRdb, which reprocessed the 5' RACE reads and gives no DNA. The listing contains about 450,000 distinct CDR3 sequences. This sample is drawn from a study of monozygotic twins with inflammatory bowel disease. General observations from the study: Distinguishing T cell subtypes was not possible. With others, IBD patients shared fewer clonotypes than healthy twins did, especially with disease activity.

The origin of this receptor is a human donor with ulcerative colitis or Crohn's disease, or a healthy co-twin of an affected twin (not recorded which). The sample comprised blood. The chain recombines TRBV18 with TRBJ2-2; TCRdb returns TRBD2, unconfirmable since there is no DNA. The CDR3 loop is CASSQLAGGIDTGELFF.